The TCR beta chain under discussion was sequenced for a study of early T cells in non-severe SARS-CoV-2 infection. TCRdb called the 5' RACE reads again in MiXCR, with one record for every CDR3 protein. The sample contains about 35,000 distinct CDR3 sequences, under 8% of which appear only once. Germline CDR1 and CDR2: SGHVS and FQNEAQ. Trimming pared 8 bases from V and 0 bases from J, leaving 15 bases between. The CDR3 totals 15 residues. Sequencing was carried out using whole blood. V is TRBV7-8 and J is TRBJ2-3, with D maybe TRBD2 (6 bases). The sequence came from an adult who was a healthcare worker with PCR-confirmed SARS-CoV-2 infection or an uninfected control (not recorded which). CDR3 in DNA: TGTGCCAGCGGGGCACTAGCAGGAAGCACAGATACGCAGTATTTT. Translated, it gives CASGALAGSTDTQYF.